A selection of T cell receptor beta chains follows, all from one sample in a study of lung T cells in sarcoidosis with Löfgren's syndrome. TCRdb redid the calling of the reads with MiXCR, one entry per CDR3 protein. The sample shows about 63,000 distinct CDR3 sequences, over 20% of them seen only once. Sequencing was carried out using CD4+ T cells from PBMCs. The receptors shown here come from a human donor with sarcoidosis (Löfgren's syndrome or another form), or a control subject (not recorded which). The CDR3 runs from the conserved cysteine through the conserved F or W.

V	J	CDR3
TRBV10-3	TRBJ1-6	CAISETGYNSPLHF
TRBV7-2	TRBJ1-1	CASSLEGAGGRTEAFF
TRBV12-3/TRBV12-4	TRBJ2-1	CASSRWGTGYNEQFF
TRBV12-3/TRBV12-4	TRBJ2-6	CASSLFGGSGAGANVLTF
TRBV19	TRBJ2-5	CASSIRQTQYQETQYF
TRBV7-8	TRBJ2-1	CASSHWLGEQFF
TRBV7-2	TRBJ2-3	CASSLAGTAPTDTQYF
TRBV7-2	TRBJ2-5	CASSLAVPPRTQYF
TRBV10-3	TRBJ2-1	CATATPPTTTEQFF
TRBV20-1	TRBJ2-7	CSASSGSYEQYF
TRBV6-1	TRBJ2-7	CASSEGFPYEQYF
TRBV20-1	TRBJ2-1	CSARDGGRSSYNEQFF
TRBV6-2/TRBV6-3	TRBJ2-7	CASSYSNLAGVEQYF
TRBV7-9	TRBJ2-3	CASSLQRARLKTDTQYF
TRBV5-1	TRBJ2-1	CASSPDGANYNEQFF